A single sample is the source of the 27 T cell receptor beta chains below, sequenced in a study of CD8+CD57+ T cells in acquired aplastic anemia (dated by TCRdb to the late 2010s). The sequencing machine was an Illumina HiSeq 2000. Genomic DNA served as template for TCR beta VDJ combination and CDR3 sequence profiling. The public reads were reanalyzed by TCRdb: fastp trimming at Q25, MiXCR alignment, in-frame beta chains only. Rows matching on CDR3 protein sequence are summarized as one entry with the most common DNA and genes. This sample lists over 150,000 distinct CDR3 sequences; less than 70% were detected once. Around a sixth of the sample is taken by the ten largest. Material: sorted CD4+, CD8+, or CD8+CD57+ T cells (not recorded which) from PBMCs. Receptor source: a human donor in good health, serving as a control.

This chain links TRBV7-9 with TRBJ2-2; D is perhaps TRBD2 (5 bases). CDR1 is SEHNR and CDR2 is FQNEAQ in the germline V gene (reference sequence). The CDR3 has 15 amino acids. Trimming cost V 1 base and J 0 bases, with 6 bases left between them. CDR3 in DNA: TGTGCCAGCAGCTTAGACGGGGCGAACACCGGGGAGCTGTTTTTT. It yields the protein CASSLDGANTGELFF.

This clonotype was picked up many times. V gene TRBV6-6 combines with J gene TRBJ1-3, with D possibly matching TRBD1 (6 bases). The CDR3 runs to 14 residues. Germline V gene sequence: CDR1 MNHNY, CDR2 SVGAGI (reference sequence). Trimming stripped 4 bases from V and 8 bases from J, with 15 bases between. CDR3: CASSFRTVRHTIYF. In nucleotides, the CDR3 is TGTGCCAGCAGTTTCAGGACAGTTAGACACACCATATATTTT.

About this clonotype itself: This sequence may be a read error, since a much larger clone differs from it by one base. CDR3 DNA: TGTGCCAACAGTGTAAACAGGGGATTCACTGAAGCTTTCTTT. Protein: CANSVNRGFTEAFF. The chain links TRBV10-3 to TRBJ1-1; TRBD1 matches 7 bases. The CDR3 extends over 14 amino acids. Germline V CDR1 and CDR2: ENHRY, SYGVKD.

The table lists this clonotype with many counts. The chain uses TRBV28 and TRBJ1-6, with 7 positions matching TRBD1. V lost 5 bases and J lost 4; bases outside the gene matches: 8. The CDR3 is made up of 16 amino acids. The germline V gene encodes CDR1 MDHEN and CDR2 SYDVKM. This chain's CDR3 is CASSRQGDDYNSPLHF. In DNA form, the CDR3 reads TGTGCCAGCAGTCGCCAGGGGGATGATTATAATTCACCCCTCCACTTT.

This chain joins TRBV24-1 and TRBJ2-5; D not resolved. From germline, CDR1 is KGHDR and CDR2 SFDVKD. V lost 4 bases to trimming and J lost 0 bases, with 5 bases between them. The CDR3 is 13 amino acids. The CDR3 bases are TGTGCCACCAGTGACCGATACCAAGAGACCCAGTACTTC. Its protein product is CATSDRYQETQYF.

This clonotype showed up many times. The rearrangement joins TRBV28 to TRBJ2-5, with TRBD2 matching over 7 bases. Losses at the gene ends were 3 bases for V and 1 base for J; bases not matched to a gene: 5. The CDR3 extends over 15 amino acids. The germline V gene has CDR1 MDHEN and CDR2 SYDVKM. CDR3 region: CASSLPGRGQETQYF. In DNA form, the CDR3 reads TGTGCCAGCAGTTTGCCTGGGAGGGGCCAAGAGACCCAGTACTTC.

The chain links TRBV7-2 to TRBJ2-5; tentatively, D is TRBD2 (6 bases). This CDR3 is 13 amino acids long. The V end was cut by 5 bases, the J end by 4 bases, with 11 bases between. CDR1 and CDR2 (germline): SGHTA, FQGNSA. CDR3 sequence reads: CASSPGTLETQYF. Here the CDR3 DNA reads TGTGCCAGCAGCCCCGGGACTCTAGAGACCCAGTACTTC.

CDR3 protein: CATSDPGENTGELFF. In nucleotides, the CDR3 is TGTGCCACCAGTGATCCTGGGGAAAACACCGGGGAGCTGTTTTTT. The V call is TRBV24-1, the J call TRBJ2-2; no reliable D call. Between the trimmed V and J ends, which lost 3 bases and 2 bases, there was a span of 9 bases. This CDR3 has 15 residues. Germline V gene sequence: CDR1 KGHDR, CDR2 SFDVKD.

This clonotype came up many times. CDR3 sequence (DNA): TGTGCCAGTTCCAGAGGAGAAAAACTGTTTTTT. This encodes CASSRGEKLFF. V usage is TRBV12-3 or TRBV12-4 and J usage is TRBJ1-4; D gene ambiguous. Trimming shortened V by 9 bases and J by 8 bases, and 10 bases separated the two germline ends. This CDR3 region has 11 residues.

Points on this clonotype: A much larger clone lies a single base off, so this may be a read error. The CDR3 ends on some other residue instead of the conserved phenylalanine or tryptophan, so this is likely a read error. The rearrangement uses TRBV9 and TRBJ1-6; TRBD1 aligns across 9 bases. The CDR3 sequence is 15 residues long. Germline values: CDR1 SGDLS, CDR2 YYNGEE. J gave up 8 bases and V 5 bases, and 8 bases lay outside the gene matches. The CDR3 DNA is TGTGCCAGCAGTTTAGGGGACAGGGACCATTCACCCCTCCACCTT. It encodes CASSLGDRDHSPLHL.

This chain uses TRBV15 with TRBJ1-2; 10 bases agree with TRBD1. Germline V gives CDR1 LNHNV, CDR2 YYDKDF (reference sequence). J gave up 5 bases and V 1 base, and 10 bases lay outside the gene matches. CDR3 length: 17 amino acids. CDR3 coding DNA: TGTGCCACCAGCAGAGGTTCCCTGACAGGGGGCGGGTATGGCTACACCTTC. Its protein product is CATSRGSLTGGGYGYTF.

The rearrangement joins TRBV4-1 to TRBJ2-1; D is uncertain. Germline CDR1 is MGHRA and CDR2 is YSYEKL. This CDR3 spans 14 amino acids. V was cut by 3 bases and J by 6 bases, with 12 bases left in between. The CDR3 DNA sequence: TGCGCCAGCAGCCACCAGGAGCTCGGCAATGAGCAGTTCTTC. Translation gives CASSHQELGNEQFF.

The V gene is TRBV10-2, the J gene TRBJ2-5; 7 bases map to TRBD2. The V gene end was trimmed by 2 bases and the J gene end by 0 bases; junction bases not matched to a gene: 3. The CDR3 covers 15 residues. CDR1 is WSHSY, CDR2 SAAADI, per germline. The CDR3 region is CASSEGTTNQETQYF. The CDR3 DNA is TGCGCCAGCAGTGAGGGGACTACTAACCAAGAGACCCAGTACTTC.

The V gene is TRBV19, the J gene TRBJ1-6, with D uncertain. Deletions cut 5 bases from V and 10 bases from J, with 12 bases between. Germline V gene sequence: CDR1 LNHDA, CDR2 SQIVND (reference sequence). The CDR3 runs to 13 residues. CDR3 in DNA: TGTGCCAGTAGTTGGTCCGGAGGGTCACCCCTCCACTTT. Its translation is CASSWSGGSPLHF.

This clonotype was recorded at least ten times. The gene calls are TRBV20-1 and TRBJ1-5; D remains unclear. V was pared by 7 bases and J by 9 bases, with 13 bases between. Per germline, CDR1 DFQATT and CDR2 SNEGSKA (reference sequence). CDR3 length: 11 residues. The CDR3 loop reads CSVEDHRPQHF. CDR3 DNA: TGCAGTGTTGAGGATCATCGGCCCCAGCATTTT.

The rearrangement joins TRBV9 to TRBJ2-7, with 13 bases lining up with TRBD2. Germline V gene sequence: CDR1 SGDLS, CDR2 YYNGEE. Germline trimming cut 3 bases from V and 5 bases from J; bases unmatched to any gene: 2. The CDR3 is 14 residues long. The CDR3 coding sequence is TGTGCCAGCAGCGCGACTAGCGGGAGGCACGAGCAGTACTTC. Its translation is CASSATSGRHEQYF.

The V call is TRBV9, the J call TRBJ2-1, with 13 bases identical to TRBD2. Germline V CDR1 and CDR2: SGDLS, YYNGEE. The CDR3 is 15 residues long. The V and J ends lost 4 bases and 7 bases, in that order; junction bases with no gene match: 5. CDR3 amino acids: CASSPWTSGSNEQFF. Here the CDR3 DNA reads TGTGCCAGCAGCCCCTGGACTAGCGGGAGTAATGAGCAGTTCTTC. The variable domain in full, with the rest retrieved from reference TRBV9 and TRBJ2-1, is DSGVTQTPKHLITATGQRVTLRCSPRSGDLSVYWYQQSLDQGLQFLIQYYNGEERAKGNILERFSAQQFPDLHSELNLSSLELGDSALYFCASSPWTSGSNEQFFGPGTRLTVL.

The chain carries TRBV7-2 and TRBJ1-2; perhaps TRBD1 as D (5 bases). The CDR3 sequence is 15 residues long. V was clipped by 1 base and J by 2 bases, with 11 bases between them. In germline, CDR1 is SGHTA, CDR2 FQGNSA. DNA of the CDR3: TGTGCCAGCAGCTTAGTTGGCTCAGGGAACTATGGCTACACCTTC. Translating gives CASSLVGSGNYGYTF. Full variable domain (remainder filled in from reference TRBV7-2 and TRBJ1-2): GAGVSQSPSNKVTEKGKDVELRCDPISGHTALYWYRQSLGQGLEFLIYFQGNSAPDKSGLPSDRFSAERTGGSVSTLTIQRTQQEDSAVYLCASSLVGSGNYGYTFGSGTRLTVV.

This clonotype was seen only once. The genes are TRBV12-3 or TRBV12-4 and TRBJ2-7; D may be TRBD1 or TRBD2 (5 bases each). The CDR3 is 14 residues long. The CDR3 bases are TGTGCTAGTGGTTTGAGGGGCAGGAGCTACGAGCAGTACTTC. The encoded protein is CASGLRGRSYEQYF.

The gene calls are TRBV2 and TRBJ2-1, with TRBD2 matching 7 bases. Germline V CDR1 and CDR2: SNHLY, FYNNEI. Trimming at V came to 6 bases and at J to 1 base, leaving 9 bases not matched to a gene. The CDR3 totals 16 residues. For the CDR3, the DNA is TGTGCCAGCAGGGCACGACTAGCCGGGTCCTACAATGAGCAGTTCTTC. Protein sequence: CASRARLAGSYNEQFF.

The chain links TRBV15 to TRBJ1-1; 7 positions match TRBD1. V dropped 1 base and J dropped 7; count of bases not matched to a gene: 9. This CDR3 region has 15 residues. Germline lookup yields CDR1 LNHNV and CDR2 YYDKDF (reference sequence). The CDR3 loop is CATSRAGTEFDEAFF. Written as DNA, the CDR3 is TGTGCCACCAGCAGAGCCGGGACAGAATTTGATGAAGCTTTCTTT.

This clonotype was counted at least ten times. The J gene is TRBJ1-1, the V gene TRBV2; a weak D match, TRBD1 (5 bases). Trimming shortened V by 6 bases and J by 6 bases, and 11 bases separated the two germline ends. Germline V CDR1 and CDR2: SNHLY, FYNNEI. The CDR3 covers 12 residues. This chain's CDR3 is CASRGESAEAFF. CDR3 sequence (DNA): TGTGCCAGCAGGGGGGAAAGCGCTGAAGCTTTCTTT.

Many counts were recorded for this clonotype. The chain employs TRBV5-5 and TRBJ2-7, with D perhaps given as TRBD1 or TRBD2 (5 bases each). CDR3 length: 14 amino acids. Germline CDR1 SGHKS, CDR2 YYEKEE (reference sequence). Trimming shortened V by 1 base and J by 3 bases, and 11 bases separated the two germline ends. The CDR3 spells CASSLLGAGYEQYF. For the CDR3, the DNA is TGTGCCAGCAGCTTGTTAGGGGCGGGCTACGAGCAGTACTTC.

The CDR3 nucleotides read TGTGCCAGCAGTGGGTATTCGGGACTGATTAATGAAAAACTGTTTTTT. Translating gives CASSGYSGLINEKLFF. This chain joins TRBV6-5 and TRBJ1-4; D is perhaps TRBD1 (5 bases). The CDR3 consists of 16 residues. V lost 5 bases and J lost 4, with 17 bases in between. Germline V gene sequence: CDR1 MNHEY, CDR2 SVGAGI.

The chain carries TRBV19 and TRBJ2-2; TRBD1 is a possible D gene (5 bases). Germline assignment: CDR1 LNHDA and CDR2 SQIVND (reference sequence). CDR3 size: 15 residues. V was cut by 9 bases and J by 4 bases, with 18 bases left in between. The CDR3 protein is CASSPPGRPTGELFF. The DNA for the CDR3 is TGTGCCAGCTCACCACCAGGGCGCCCCACCGGGGAGCTGTTTTTT.

This clonotype occurred many times. The chain combines TRBV5-1 with TRBJ1-4; 8 bases fit TRBD1. CDR3 size: 16 residues. Germline CDR1 SGHRS, CDR2 YFSETQ. With 2 bases clipped from V and 0 bases from J, the junction kept 3 bases outside the gene matches. CDR3 region: CASSLTGGSTNEKLFF. DNA for the CDR3: TGCGCCAGCAGCTTAACAGGGGGGTCAACTAATGAAAAACTGTTTTTT.

As regards this clonotype: This could be a read error, since a much larger clone is one nucleotide away. This chain connects TRBV11-3 to TRBJ2-3; TRBD1 matches 9 bases. The CDR3 covers 16 residues. The germline V gene encodes CDR1 SGHNT and CDR2 YENEEA. In DNA form, the CDR3 reads TGTGCCGGCAGCCTTTCCGGGACAGGGAGATTCGAAACGCAGTATTTT. Protein product: CAGSLSGTGRFETQYF.